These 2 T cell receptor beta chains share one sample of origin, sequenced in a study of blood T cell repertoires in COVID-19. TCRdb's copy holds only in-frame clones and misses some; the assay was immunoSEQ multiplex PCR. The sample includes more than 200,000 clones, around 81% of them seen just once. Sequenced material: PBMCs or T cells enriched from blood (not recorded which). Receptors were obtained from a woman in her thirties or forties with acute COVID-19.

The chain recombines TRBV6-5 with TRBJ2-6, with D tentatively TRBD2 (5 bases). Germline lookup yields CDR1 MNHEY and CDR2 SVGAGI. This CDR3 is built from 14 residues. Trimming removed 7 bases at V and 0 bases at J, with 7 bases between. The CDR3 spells CASTTSSGANVLTF. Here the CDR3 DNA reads TGTGCCAGCACAACTAGCTCTGGGGCCAACGTCCTGACTTTC.

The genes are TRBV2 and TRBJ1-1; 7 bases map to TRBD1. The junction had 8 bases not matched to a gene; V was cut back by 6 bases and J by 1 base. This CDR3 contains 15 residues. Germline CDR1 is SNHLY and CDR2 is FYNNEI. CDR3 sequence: CASRGDSRRNTEAFF. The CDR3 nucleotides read TGTGCCAGCAGAGGGGACAGTCGGAGGAACACTGAAGCTTTCTTT.